This T cell receptor beta chain was documented in a study of CD8 T cells in Susac syndrome. RNA totalling 0.5 to 1 ug underwent reverse transcription with random hexamers. Amplification of TCR beta CDR3 by immunoSEQ multiplex PCR spanned 54 Vbeta and 13 Jbeta. From the immunoSEQ multiplex PCR reads, TCRdb called clonotypes with MiXCR, one entry per CDR3 protein. The table lists 150,000 to 200,000 distinct CDR3 sequences, approximately 94% of them singletons. The sequenced target, TCR beta, came from blood CD8+ and CD4+ T cells. In contrast to the negatively isolated CD8+ and CD4+ T cells, TEMRA cells were FACS-enriched. Whole-study findings and limits: Individuals included in the TCR sequencing and HLA analysis were acknowledged by the study to be relatively few in number.

This clonotype was found once. Its antigen is unidentified. Germline V lookup: CDR1 SEHNR, CDR2 FQNEAQ (reference sequence). CDR3 length: 15 residues. V gave up 7 bases and J gave up 2 bases, with 17 bases separating them. Input material: CD4+ T cells from PBMCs. The gene calls are TRBV7-9 and TRBJ1-2, with D possibly TRBD1 on 6 matching bases. This sequence originates from a human donor with multiple sclerosis. The CDR3 coding sequence is TGTGCCAGCATTCCAGCCGGGGGGCGCAACTATGGCTACACCTTC. This gives the protein CASIPAGGRNYGYTF.